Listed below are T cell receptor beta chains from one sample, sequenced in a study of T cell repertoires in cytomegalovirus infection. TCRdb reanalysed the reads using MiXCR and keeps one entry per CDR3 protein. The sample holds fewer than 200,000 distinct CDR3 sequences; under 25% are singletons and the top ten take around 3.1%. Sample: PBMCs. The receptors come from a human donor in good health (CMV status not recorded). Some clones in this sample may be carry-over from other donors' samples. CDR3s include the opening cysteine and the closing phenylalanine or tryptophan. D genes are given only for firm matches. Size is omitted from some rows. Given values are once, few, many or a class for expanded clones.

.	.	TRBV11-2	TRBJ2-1	CASSLEYWPPSEQFF	TGTGCCAGCAGCTTAGAATATTGGCCCCCAAGTGAGCAGTTCTTC
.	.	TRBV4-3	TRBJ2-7	CASSQDSHSSYEQYF	TGCGCCAGCAGCCAAGATTCCCACAGCTCCTACGAGCAGTACTTC
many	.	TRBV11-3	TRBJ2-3	CASSLVADTQYF	TGTGCCAGCAGCTTAGTCGCAGATACGCAGTATTTT
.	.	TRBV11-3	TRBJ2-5	CASSEGRRETQYF	TGTGCCAGCAGCGAGGGACGGCGCGAGACCCAGTACTTC
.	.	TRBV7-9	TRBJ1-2	CASSRTGGPLGYTF	TGTGCCAGCAGCAGAACAGGTGGACCTCTCGGCTACACCTTC
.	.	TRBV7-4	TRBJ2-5	CASSLRSSAQETQYF	TGTGCCAGCAGCTTAAGGTCTTCGGCCCAAGAGACCCAGTACTTC
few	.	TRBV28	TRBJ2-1	CAVPLGYNEQFF	TGTGCCGTGCCCCTGGGCTACAATGAGCAGTTCTTC
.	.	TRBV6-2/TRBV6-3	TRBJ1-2	CASEGSARGYTF	TGTGCCAGCGAGGGCTCCGCACGGGGCTACACCTTC
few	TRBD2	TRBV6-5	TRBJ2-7	CASSTLLAGGNYEQYF	TGTGCCAGCAGCACACTTCTAGCGGGGGGGAACTACGAGCAGTACTTC
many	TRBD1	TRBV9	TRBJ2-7	CASSSGTGSFYEQYF	TGTGCCAGCAGCAGCGGGACAGGGAGTTTCTACGAGCAGTACTTC
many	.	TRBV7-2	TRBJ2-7	CASSKGPSSYEQYF	TGTGCCAGCAGCAAGGGACCGAGCTCCTACGAGCAGTACTTC
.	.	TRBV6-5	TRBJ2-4	CASSDRLAKNIQYF	TGTGCCAGCAGCGACAGATTAGCCAAAAACATTCAGTACTTC
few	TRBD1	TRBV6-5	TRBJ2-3	CASSYLSGTGGVDTQYF	TGTGCCAGCAGTTATCTTTCCGGGACAGGGGGCGTAGATACGCAGTATTTT
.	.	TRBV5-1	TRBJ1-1	CASSFRSENTEAFF	TGCGCCAGCAGCTTCCGCTCAGAAAACACTGAAGCTTTCTTT
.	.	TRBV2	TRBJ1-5	CASSQGRISPQHF	TGTGCCAGCAGCCAGGGCCGCATCTCCCCCCAGCATTTT
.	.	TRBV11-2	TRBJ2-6	CASSRGERGANVLTF	TGTGCCAGCAGCCGCGGAGAGAGAGGGGCCAACGTCCTGACTTTC
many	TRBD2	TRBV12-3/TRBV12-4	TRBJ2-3	CASRSTSGRTDTQYF	TGTGCCAGCAGGTCCACTAGCGGGCGCACAGATACGCAGTATTTT
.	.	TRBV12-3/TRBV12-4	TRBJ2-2	CASRESPRGTGELFF	TGTGCCAGCAGGGAATCTCCCAGGGGCACCGGGGAGCTGTTTTTT
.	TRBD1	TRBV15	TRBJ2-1	CATSNPSGTGTYNEQFF	TGTGCCACCAGTAACCCTTCCGGGACAGGGACCTACAATGAGCAGTTCTTC
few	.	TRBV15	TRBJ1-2	CATSRARTAPNYGYTF	TGTGCCACCAGCAGAGCTAGGACAGCTCCTAACTATGGCTACACCTTC
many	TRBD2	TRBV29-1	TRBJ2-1	CSGVGTSGNNEQFF	TGCAGCGGAGTCGGGACTAGCGGCAACAATGAGCAGTTCTTC
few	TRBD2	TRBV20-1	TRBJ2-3	CSAIPSGPRTDTQYF	TGCAGTGCCATCCCTAGCGGCCCCCGCACAGATACGCAGTATTTT
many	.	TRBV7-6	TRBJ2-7	CASSDDIYEQYF	TGTGCCAGCAGCGACGACATTTACGAGCAGTACTTC
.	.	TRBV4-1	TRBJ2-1	CASSFVGGEPYNEQFF	TGCGCCAGCAGCTTTGTCGGAGGGGAACCCTACAATGAGCAGTTCTTC
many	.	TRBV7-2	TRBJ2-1	CASSRGLRTGNEQFF	TGTGCCAGCAGCCGCGGGCTCCGGACGGGGAATGAGCAGTTCTTC
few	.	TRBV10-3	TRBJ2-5	CAISDWGTTQETQYF	TGTGCCATCAGTGACTGGGGGACAACCCAAGAGACCCAGTACTTC
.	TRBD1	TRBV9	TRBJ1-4	CASSVGDSRKLFF	TGTGCCAGCAGCGTAGGGGACAGTAGGAAACTGTTTTTT
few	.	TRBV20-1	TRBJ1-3	CSARVQGIEGNTIYF	TGCAGTGCTAGAGTCCAGGGGATAGAAGGAAACACCATATATTTT
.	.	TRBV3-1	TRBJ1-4	CASSQESVRGKLFF	TGTGCCAGCAGCCAAGAGTCTGTCAGGGGAAAACTGTTTTTT
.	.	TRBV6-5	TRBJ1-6	CASSYLGPGLGNSPLHF	TGTGCCAGCAGTTACCTAGGACCCGGCTTAGGGAATTCACCCCTCCACTTT
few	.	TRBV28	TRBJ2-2	CASRARAGVNTGELFF	TGTGCCAGCAGGGCCCGGGCCGGGGTGAACACCGGGGAGCTGTTTTTT
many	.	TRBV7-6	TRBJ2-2	CASSIRSGTGELFF	TGTGCCAGCAGCATTAGGTCAGGCACCGGGGAGCTGTTTTTT
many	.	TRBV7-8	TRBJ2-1	CASSLALHNEQFF	TGTGCCAGCAGCTTAGCGCTTCATAATGAGCAGTTCTTC
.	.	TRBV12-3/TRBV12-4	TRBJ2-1	CASSPKGTYNNEQFF	TGTGCCAGCAGCCCAAAAGGGACTTATAACAATGAGCAGTTCTTC
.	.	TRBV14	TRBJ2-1	CASSQDLRGLQFF	TGTGCCAGCAGCCAAGATCTCCGCGGGCTTCAGTTCTTC
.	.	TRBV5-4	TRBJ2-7	CASSYHGPYVQYF	TGTGCCAGCAGCTATCATGGCCCCTACGTGCAGTACTTC
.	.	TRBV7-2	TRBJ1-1	CASVLELNTEAFF	TGTGCCAGCGTCCTCGAGCTGAACACTGAAGCTTTCTTT
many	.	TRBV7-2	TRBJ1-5	CASSPRGGVPNQPQHF	TGTGCCAGCAGTCCCAGGGGAGGCGTCCCCAATCAGCCCCAGCATTTT
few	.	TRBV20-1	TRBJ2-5	CSAISGPGTQYF	TGCAGTGCCATCTCGGGACCCGGGACCCAGTACTTC
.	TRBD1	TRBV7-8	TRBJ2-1	CASSLGSGGWGYNEQFF	TGTGCCAGCAGCTTAGGATCAGGGGGCTGGGGCTACAATGAGCAGTTCTTC
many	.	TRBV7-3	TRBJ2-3	CASSAGLSTDTQYF	TGTGCCAGCAGTGCGGGGCTCAGCACAGATACGCAGTATTTT
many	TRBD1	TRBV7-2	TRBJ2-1	CASSNQGTGGQSYNEQFF	TGTGCCAGCAGCAACCAGGGGACAGGGGGCCAGTCCTACAATGAGCAGTTCTTC
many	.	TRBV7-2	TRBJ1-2	CASSLPGTVQGYTF	TGTGCCAGCAGCTTACCCGGGACGGTACAGGGCTACACCTTC
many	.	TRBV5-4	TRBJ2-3	CASSLSSSTDTQYF	TGTGCCAGCAGCTTGAGTAGTAGCACAGATACGCAGTATTTT
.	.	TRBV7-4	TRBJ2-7	CASSPWTLRGDEQYF	TGTGCCAGCAGCCCGTGGACCCTAAGAGGAGACGAGCAGTACTTC
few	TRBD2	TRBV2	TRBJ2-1	CACKRELGGNEQFF	TGTGCCTGCAAGCGGGAGCTCGGCGGGAATGAGCAGTTCTTC
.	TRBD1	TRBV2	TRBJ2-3	CASRTGTDTQYF	TGTGCCAGCAGGACAGGGACAGATACGCAGTATTTT
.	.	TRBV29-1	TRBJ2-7	CSVETGSSYEQYF	TGCAGCGTTGAAACTGGTTCTTCCTACGAGCAGTACTTC
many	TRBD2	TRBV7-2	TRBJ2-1	CASSFSAGGGQFF	TGTGCCAGCAGCTTCTCAGCGGGAGGGGGTCAGTTCTTC
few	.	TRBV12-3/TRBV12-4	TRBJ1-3	CASSPLGRQNSGNTIYF	TGTGCCAGCAGTCCCCTAGGGCGGCAGAACTCTGGAAACACCATATATTTT
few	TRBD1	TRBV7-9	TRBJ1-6	CASSGTGDNSPLHF	TGTGCCAGCTCGGGGACAGGGGATAATTCACCCCTCCACTTT